A single sample gave rise to the 9 T cell receptor beta chains below, sequenced in a study of T cells after yellow fever vaccination. TCRdb reanalysed the 5' RACE reads using MiXCR and keeps one entry per CDR3 protein. The sample records around 610,000 distinct CDR3 sequences, less than 15% being singletons. The sequencing here drew on PBMCs, taken on the day of the yellow fever booster vaccination. Receptor source: a man aged 30 to 39 who received the YFV17D yellow fever vaccine.

This clonotype was recorded a few times. CDR3 sequence reads: CASSRTGTVPYEQYF. For the CDR3, the DNA is TGCGCCAGCAGTCGTACCGGGACAGTTCCCTACGAGCAGTACTTC. V is TRBV5-1 and J is TRBJ2-7; 7 positions match TRBD1. Germline V CDR1 and CDR2: SGHRS, YFSETQ. Unmatched junction bases numbered 10, after V lost 5 bases and J lost 2 bases. The CDR3 extends over 15 amino acids.

This chain links TRBV7-9 with TRBJ2-3; tentatively, D is TRBD1 or TRBD2 (7 bases each). Germline V gene data show CDR1 as SEHNR and CDR2 as FQNEAQ (reference sequence). This CDR3 spans 14 amino acids. V was clipped by 8 bases and J by 4 bases, with 16 bases between them. The CDR3 here is CASGEQGRADTQYF. CDR3 coding DNA: TGTGCCAGCGGGGAACAGGGGAGGGCAGATACGCAGTATTTT.

This clonotype showed up just a few times. The CDR3: CSASTGVYEQYF. The CDR3 bases are TGCAGTGCTTCTACAGGGGTCTACGAGCAGTACTTC. J is TRBJ2-7 and V is TRBV20-1, with 7 bases matching TRBD1. This CDR3 region has 12 residues. The germline V gene has CDR1 DFQATT and CDR2 SNEGSKA (reference sequence). Trimming at V came to 5 bases and at J to 3 bases, leaving 4 bases not matched to a gene.

This clonotype has a count of ten or more. V and J are TRBV5-5 and TRBJ2-5; 12 bases map to TRBD2. After removal of 4 bases from V and 3 bases from J, the junction contained 7 bases not matched to a gene. CDR3 length: 16 amino acids. The germline V gene encodes CDR1 SGHKS and CDR2 YYEKEE (reference sequence). The CDR3 reads CASSTTSGSGKETQYF. The CDR3 bases are TGTGCCAGCAGCACGACTAGCGGGAGTGGTAAAGAGACCCAGTACTTC. Supplemented by reference TRBV5-5 and TRBJ2-5, the full variable domain reads DAGVTQSPTHLIKTRGQQVTLRCSPISGHKSVSWYQQVLGQGPQFIFQYYEKEERGRGNFPDRFSARQFPNYSSELNVNALLLGDSALYLCASSTTSGSGKETQYFGPGTRLLVL.

This clonotype was observed a few times. The chain carries TRBV2 and TRBJ2-1, with 15 bases fitting TRBD2. V was clipped by 4 bases and J by 6 bases; unmatched bases: 7. The CDR3 runs 17 residues. Germline V gives CDR1 SNHLY, CDR2 FYNNEI. The CDR3 region is CASSGRTSGRVFNEQFF. CDR3 nucleotides: TGTGCCAGCAGTGGGAGGACTAGCGGGAGGGTATTCAATGAGCAGTTCTTC.

This clonotype was seen more than once but under ten times. The gene calls are TRBV12-3 or TRBV12-4 and TRBJ2-7; the D is unclear. The V end lost 3 bases, the J end lost 0 bases, and 6 bases lay between the germline ends. The CDR3 contains 13 residues. Written as DNA, the CDR3 is TGTGCCAGCAGTTTTACAAACTCCTACGAGCAGTACTTC. Its translation: CASSFTNSYEQYF.

This rearrangement joins TRBV7-2 to TRBJ1-2, with D perhaps matching TRBD1 (6 bases). V dropped 5 bases and J dropped 8 bases, with 15 bases sitting between them. There are 13 residues in the CDR3. CDR1 and CDR2 from the germline V gene are SGHTA and FQGNSA. The chain's CDR3 is CASSHDRQRGYTF. CDR3 sequence (DNA): TGTGCCAGCAGCCATGACAGGCAAAGGGGCTACACCTTC.

This clonotype occurred a few times. V and J are TRBV6-1 and TRBJ2-7, with D perhaps matching TRBD1 (5 bases). Trimming removed 4 bases at V and 4 bases at J, with 17 bases between. The CDR3 totals 15 residues. Germline loops: CDR1 MNHNS, CDR2 SASEGT. The CDR3 reads CASSGRPPQGYEQYF. The CDR3 DNA reads as TGTGCCAGCAGTGGAAGGCCACCTCAGGGTTACGAGCAGTACTTC.

V usage is TRBV21-1 and J usage is TRBJ1-2. TRBV21-1 constitutes a pseudogene. The CDR3 totals 22 residues. The CDR3 bases are TGTGCCAGCAGCAAAGAACTGAGAACCTACCCCAGAACGTGGGCCCAGAACTATGGCTACACCTTC. Residues: CASSKELRTYPRTWAQNYGYTF.